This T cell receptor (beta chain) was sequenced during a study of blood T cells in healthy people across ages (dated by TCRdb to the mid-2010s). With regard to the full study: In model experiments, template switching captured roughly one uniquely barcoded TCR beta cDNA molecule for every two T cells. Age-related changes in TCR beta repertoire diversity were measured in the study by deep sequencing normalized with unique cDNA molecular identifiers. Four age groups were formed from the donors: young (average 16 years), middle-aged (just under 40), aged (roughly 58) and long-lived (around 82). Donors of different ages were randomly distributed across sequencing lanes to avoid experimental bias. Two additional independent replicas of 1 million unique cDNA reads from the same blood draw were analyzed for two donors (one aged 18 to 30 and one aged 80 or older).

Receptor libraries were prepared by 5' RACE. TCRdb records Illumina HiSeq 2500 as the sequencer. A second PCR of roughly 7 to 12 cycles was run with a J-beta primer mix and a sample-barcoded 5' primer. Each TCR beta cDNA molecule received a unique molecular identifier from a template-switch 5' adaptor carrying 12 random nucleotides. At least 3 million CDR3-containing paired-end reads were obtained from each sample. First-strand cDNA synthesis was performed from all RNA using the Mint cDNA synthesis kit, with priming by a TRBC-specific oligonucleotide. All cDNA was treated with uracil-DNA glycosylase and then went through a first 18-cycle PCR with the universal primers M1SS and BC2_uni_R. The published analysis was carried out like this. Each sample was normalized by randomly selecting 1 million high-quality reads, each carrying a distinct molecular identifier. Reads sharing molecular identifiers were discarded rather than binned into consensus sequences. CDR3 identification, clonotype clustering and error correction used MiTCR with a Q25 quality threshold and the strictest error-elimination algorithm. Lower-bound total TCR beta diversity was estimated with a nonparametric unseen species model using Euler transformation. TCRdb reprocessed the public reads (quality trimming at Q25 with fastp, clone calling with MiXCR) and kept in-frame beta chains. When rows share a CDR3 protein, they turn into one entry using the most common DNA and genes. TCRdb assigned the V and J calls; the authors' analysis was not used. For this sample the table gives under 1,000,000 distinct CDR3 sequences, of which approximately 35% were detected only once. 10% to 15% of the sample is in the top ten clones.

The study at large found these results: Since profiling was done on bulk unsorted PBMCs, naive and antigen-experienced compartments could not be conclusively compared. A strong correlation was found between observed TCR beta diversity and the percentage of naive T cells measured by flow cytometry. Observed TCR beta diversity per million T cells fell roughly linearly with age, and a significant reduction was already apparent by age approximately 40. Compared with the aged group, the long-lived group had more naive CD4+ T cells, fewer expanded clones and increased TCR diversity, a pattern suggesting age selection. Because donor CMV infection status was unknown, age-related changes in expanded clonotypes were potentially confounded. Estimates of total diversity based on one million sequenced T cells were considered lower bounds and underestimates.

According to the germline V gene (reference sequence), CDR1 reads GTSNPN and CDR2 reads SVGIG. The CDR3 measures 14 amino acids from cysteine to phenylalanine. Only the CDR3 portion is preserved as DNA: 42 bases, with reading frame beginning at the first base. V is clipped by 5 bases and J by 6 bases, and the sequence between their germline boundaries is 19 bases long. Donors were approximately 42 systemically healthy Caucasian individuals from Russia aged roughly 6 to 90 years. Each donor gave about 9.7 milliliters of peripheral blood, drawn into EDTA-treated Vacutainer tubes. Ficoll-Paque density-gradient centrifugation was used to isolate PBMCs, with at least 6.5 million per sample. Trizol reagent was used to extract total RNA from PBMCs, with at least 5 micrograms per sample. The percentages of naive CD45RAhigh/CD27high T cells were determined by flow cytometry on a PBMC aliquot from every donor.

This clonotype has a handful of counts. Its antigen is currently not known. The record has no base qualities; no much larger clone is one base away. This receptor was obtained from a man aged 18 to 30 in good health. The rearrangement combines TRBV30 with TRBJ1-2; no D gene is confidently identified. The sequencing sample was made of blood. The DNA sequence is TGTGCCTGGTCTACGGAGGACTTAGGTCATGGCTACACCTTC. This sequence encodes CAWSTEDLGHGYTF.